One sample yielded the 18 T cell receptor beta chains listed below, sequenced in a study of Graves' ophthalmopathy and Graves' hyperthyroidism. TCR beta CDR3 regions were amplified from RNA transcripts. Amplification began with first-round RT-PCR using HTBI primers, then second-round multiplex PCR was performed. TCRdb itself ran the multiplex PCR reads through MiXCR, one entry per CDR3 protein. The sample lists around 670,000 distinct CDR3 sequences, 35% to 50% seen once, with approximately 46% in the top ten. The material sequenced was peripheral blood. The receptors shown here come from an adult man with Graves' ophthalmopathy.

Details on this clonotype: One base away lies a much larger clone, so this may be a sequencing read error. The rearrangement joins TRBV10-3 to TRBJ1-6; D not resolved. Trimming removed 4 bases at V and 9 bases at J, with 7 bases between. CDR1 and CDR2 (germline): ENHRY, SYGVKD. CDR3 length equals 12 residues. CDR3 amino acids: CAISVRGSPLHF. The CDR3 coding sequence is TGTGCCATCAGTGTCCGGGGTTCACCCCTCCACTTT.

J is TRBJ2-7 and V is TRBV14; 8 nucleotides agree with TRBD2. The length of the CDR3 is 15 residues. Germline values: CDR1 SGHDN, CDR2 FVKESK. The trim removed 4 bases at V and 4 bases at J, leaving 9 bases unmatched. The CDR3 here is CASSPEAGERYEQYF. The CDR3 coding sequence is TGTGCCAGCAGCCCGGAAGCGGGAGAACGGTACGAGCAGTACTTC. Based on the CDR3 plus reference TRBV14 and TRBJ2-7, the full variable domain is EAGVTQFPSHSVIEKGQTVTLRCDPISGHDNLYWYRRVMGKEIKFLLHFVKESKQDESGMPNNRFLAERTGGTYSTLKVQPAELEDSGVYFCASSPEAGERYEQYFGPGTRLTVT.

The sample holds many counts of this clonotype. The V call is TRBV7-6, the J call TRBJ1-2; D ambiguous. V lost 0 bases and J lost 5, with 7 bases in between. Germline V CDR1 and CDR2: SGHVS, FNYEAQ. The CDR3 runs 13 residues. This CDR3 is CASSLARDYGYTF. CDR3 sequence (DNA): TGTGCCAGCAGCTTAGCAAGGGATTATGGCTACACCTTC.

This clonotype has ten or more counts. This sequence joins TRBV7-9 and TRBJ1-5; no clear D. The germline V and J ends were trimmed by 6 bases and 11 bases, with 14 bases remaining between them. In germline, CDR1 is SEHNR, CDR2 FQNEAQ (reference sequence). CDR3 size: 12 residues. Here the CDR3 reads CASSPGPGAQHF. The CDR3 nucleotides are TGTGCCAGCAGTCCAGGCCCGGGAGCCCAGCATTTT.

This clonotype was detected many times. This chain connects TRBV5-8 to TRBJ1-5; the D gene is possibly TRBD1 (5 bases). The CDR3 length is 14 residues. Deletions cut 1 base from V and 7 bases from J, with 12 bases between. Looked up from germline, CDR1 is SGHTS and CDR2 is YDEGEE. The CDR3, as DNA: TGTGCCAGCAGCTTGTGGGGCGCAGGACAGCCCCAGCATTTT. Protein: CASSLWGAGQPQHF.

This clonotype was detected a few times. The rearrangement uses TRBV14 and TRBJ1-1; unclear D gene. The germline CDR1 and CDR2 sequences are SGHDN and FVKESK. The V and J ends lost 4 bases and 3 bases respectively, with 12 bases between them. The CDR3 runs 14 residues. The CDR3 here is CASSPYGVDTEAFF. The CDR3 nucleotides are TGTGCCAGCAGCCCATACGGGGTGGACACTGAAGCTTTCTTT. The full variable domain, in which reference TRBV14 and TRBJ1-1 provide the parts outside the CDR3, is EAGVTQFPSHSVIEKGQTVTLRCDPISGHDNLYWYRRVMGKEIKFLLHFVKESKQDESGMPNNRFLAERTGGTYSTLKVQPAELEDSGVYFCASSPYGVDTEAFFGQGTRLTVV.

This clonotype was found once. This chain joins TRBV10-2 and TRBJ1-2; unclear D gene. Germline CDR1 and CDR2: WSHSY and SAAADI. The CDR3 extends over 13 amino acids. V gave up 0 bases and J gave up 7 bases, with 9 bases separating them. As DNA, the CDR3 is TGCGCCAGCAGTGAGTCGTTGGGAAGTGGCTACACCTTC. Its translation: CASSESLGSGYTF.

The V call is TRBV24-1, the J call TRBJ1-5, with 10 nucleotides matching TRBD1. In germline, CDR1 is KGHDR, CDR2 SFDVKD. The length of the CDR3 is 15 residues. Germline trimming cut 4 bases from V and 5 bases from J; bases unmatched to any gene: 4. The CDR3: CATSEGGTGDQPQHF. In DNA form, the CDR3 reads TGTGCCACCAGTGAGGGGGGGACAGGGGATCAGCCCCAGCATTTT.

The chain recombines TRBV7-9 with TRBJ2-2; D gene unclear. Germline loops: CDR1 SEHNR, CDR2 FQNEAQ (reference sequence). CDR3 length equals 12 residues. The V end lost 3 bases, the J end lost 8 bases, and 7 bases lay between the germline ends. The DNA of the CDR3 is TGTGCCAGCAGCTTGATAATAGGGGAGCTGTTTTTT. Translated, it gives CASSLIIGELFF. Combining the CDR3 with reference TRBV7-9 and TRBJ2-2 gives the whole variable domain DTGVSQNPRHKITKRGQNVTFRCDPISEHNRLYWYRQTLGQGPEFLTYFQNEAQLEKSRLLSDRFSAERPKGSFSTLEIQRTEQGDSAMYLCASSLIIGELFFGEGSRLTVL.

This rearrangement joins TRBV10-3 to TRBJ2-7; TRBD2 might be the D (7 bases). Trimming removed 10 bases at V and 6 bases at J, with 19 bases between. Germline CDR1 is ENHRY and CDR2 is SYGVKD. The CDR3 is 13 residues long. This chain's CDR3 is CASNPGLGGEQYF. In nucleotides, the CDR3 is TGTGCCAGCAACCCCGGACTAGGGGGCGAGCAGTACTTC.

This clonotype has just a few counts. The chain has TRBV9 and TRBJ2-5, with D possibly matching TRBD2 (6 bases). Germline CDR1 reads SGDLS; CDR2 reads YYNGEE. This CDR3 has 16 amino acids. V lost 2 bases to trimming and J lost 5 bases, with 19 bases between them. The CDR3 protein is CASSVGRGWVGETQYF. In DNA, the CDR3 is TGTGCCAGCAGCGTGGGACGGGGGTGGGTCGGGGAGACCCAGTACTTC.

The V call is TRBV15, the J call TRBJ1-6, with 7 bases lining up with TRBD1. V gave up 3 bases and J gave up 13 bases; unmatched junction bases: 12. CDR3 size: 15 residues. In germline, CDR1 is LNHNV, CDR2 YYDKDF (reference sequence). Written as DNA, the CDR3 is TGTGCCACCAGCAGGACGACAGGGAACAATCAGCCCCTCCACTTT. Translated: CATSRTTGNNQPLHF.

Details on this clonotype: Here the CDR3 omits its conserved ending phenylalanine or tryptophan, so a read error is the likely source. It is unclear where the CDR3 begins or ends on the DNA, so no DNA is shown, and the CDR3 is as TCRdb lists it. The chain couples TRBV20-1 to TRBJ1-1; TRBD1, the table's D call, lacks a check against the DNA. Termini included, the CDR3 measures 11 amino acids. Germline lookup yields CDR1 DFQATT and CDR2 SNEGSKA (reference sequence). CDR3 sequence reads: CSAPGTGTVGY.

In this sample, this clonotype turned up a few times. The rearrangement uses TRBV5-6 and TRBJ2-7; 14 bases are shared with TRBD2. Trimming cost V 7 bases and J 4 bases; bases outside gene matches: 4. Looked up from germline, CDR1 is SGHDT and CDR2 is YYEEEE. This CDR3 region has 14 residues. CDR3 DNA sequence: TGTGCCAGCGAGGGACTAGCGGGAGCATACGAGCAGTACTTC. Protein product: CASEGLAGAYEQYF.

The table lists this clonotype with a few counts. The rearrangement links TRBV7-8 to TRBJ2-7, with D unclear. Germline CDR1 reads SGHVS; CDR2 reads FQNEAQ. V lost 4 bases and J lost 5, with 9 bases in between. The CDR3 runs to 12 residues. CDR3 nucleotides: TGTGCCAGCAGCTCCCGAGAGGACGAGCAGTACTTC. It specifies CASSSREDEQYF.

V is TRBV7-8 and J is TRBJ1-3, with D uncertain. The V and J ends lost 1 base and 4 bases respectively, with 11 bases between them. This CDR3 comprises 15 residues. Per germline, CDR1 SGHVS and CDR2 FQNEAQ. The CDR3 is CASSLGAGKGNTIYF. CDR3 bases: TGTGCCAGCAGCTTAGGGGCAGGAAAAGGAAACACCATATATTTT.

This clonotype was found many times. The gene calls are TRBV2 and TRBJ1-5; tentative D call: TRBD1 (5 bases). The CDR3 totals 17 residues. Germline V gives CDR1 SNHLY, CDR2 FYNNEI. The germline V and J ends were trimmed by 3 bases and 3 bases, with 18 bases remaining between them. The chain's CDR3 is CASSESVMGGNNQPQHF. The DNA for the CDR3 is TGTGCCAGCAGTGAGTCAGTGATGGGGGGGAACAATCAGCCCCAGCATTTT.

The chain uses TRBV19 and TRBJ2-7; 9 bases match TRBD2. V gave up 6 bases and J gave up 6 bases; unmatched junction bases: 12. CDR1 is LNHDA and CDR2 is SQIVND in the germline V gene (reference sequence). The CDR3 consists of 15 residues. DNA of the CDR3: TGTGCCAGTAGCCTCGGGTCTAGCGGGACACGCGAGCAGTACTTC. Its protein product is CASSLGSSGTREQYF.